This T cell receptor beta chain comes out of a study of shared clonotypes between healthy human individuals (TCRdb year 2020). Concerning the study at large: Two women and three men aged 18 to 49 years were included in the cohort. Each donor's leukapheresis produced roughly between roughly 0.85 and 9.5 billion PBMCs. For each donor, CD4 naive and CD4 memory were each run on three plates, CD8 naive on two plates, and CD8 memory on one plate. Different laboratories and diverse techniques were used to prepare libraries and sequence TCR repertoires, to increase sequencing depth and limit assay-specific biases. Blood TCR repertoires of five healthy adults were deeply sequenced to estimate repertoire size and the extent of clonotype sharing between individuals. The paper's findings and limits, for the study overall: The genetic and exposure-history diversity represented was limited by the small number of donors. Sampling was limited to blood, and TCR repertoires in tissue likely differ from TCR repertoires in blood. Pairwise subsampling led to the expectation that sequencing depth would affect the degree of clonotype sharing among donors. Incomplete sequencing was indicated by rarefaction of sorted-subset datasets, despite the large sequencing depth. Estimated clonotype richness was generally larger for naive than for memory subsets. Across four donors, approximately 5% of naive CD4, roughly 3.8% of naive CD8, about 2.3% of memory CD4, and around 0.4% of memory CD8 clonotypes were shared. Compared with non-shared clonotypes, the clonotypes found in all four sorted-subset donors had higher generation probabilities.

The CDR3 contains 16 residues, cysteine and phenylalanine counted. The only DNA kept is the CDR3, 48 bases in frame from the first base. In the germline V gene, CDR1 corresponds to LGHNA and CDR2 to YNFKEQ. V is pared back by 0 bases and J by 0 bases, with 8 bases lying between the germline termini. Comment on this clone: Its antigen specificity is not known. Base qualities are missing; no much larger clone stands one base away.

Using the deep immunoSEQ assay, TCR CDR3 regions were amplified from genomic DNA by multiplex PCR. Genomic DNA extracted from each cell subset was distributed evenly over all wells of several immunoSEQ 96-well plates, and each plate served as one replicate. Each replicate PCR for sorted subsets received about 210 ng genomic DNA, equal to 30,000 or so T cell genomes. The purified libraries were quantified using a Qubit 3.0 fluorometer, sized with a Bioanalyzer 2100, and then quantified again using the KAPA Library Quantification kit. Every immunoSEQ 96-well plate was sequenced on a separate single-read 150-cycle Illumina NextSeq 550 flow cell. The paper's processing steps were these. Because only junctional sequences without quality scores were contained in the immunoSEQ output, filtering matching that applied to full-length reads could not be performed. Sequences were annotated with PyIR, a Python wrapper for IgBLAST v1.9, and V/J genes and CDR3 were assigned using IMGT germline references. Reads were removed for weak V/J assignments (E-value above 1e-6), missing CDR3, stop codons, out-of-frame junctions, or ambiguous translated residues. A V3J clonotype was defined by an identical inferred V gene, J gene, and CDR3 amino acid sequence. The percentage overlap between two repertoires was calculated by dividing the number of shared unique clonotypes by the size of the smaller repertoire. Richness of each repertoire was evaluated using RTK rarefaction, the Chao1 estimator, and Recon v2.1 estimates of unobserved clonotypes. Generation probabilities for all TCRbeta clonotypes obtained by the gDNA method from a handful of donors were computed using OLGA. TCRdb limited this immuneACCESS table to in-frame rearrangements with V and J called. A share of clones is missing; checked studies link under half to unresolved V genes, and the rest is unexplained. V, J and clone size were drawn from that table, and D and trimming were deduced from the DNA. Across this sample there are around 2.5 million clones, with 90% to 95% seen only once. The ten largest clones capture around 0.37% of the sample.

Healthy HIV-negative adults with no recently reported acute infections or vaccinations were included as donors. Every donor was a Caucasian adult living in Nashville, Tennessee, USA. CD4+ T cells were enriched by magnetic negative selection; naive cells were then positively selected on CD45RA, and the negative fraction formed the memory subset. Blood was obtained by leukapheresis, after which PBMCs were separated by Ficoll-Histopaque density gradient centrifugation and cryopreserved in liquid nitrogen vapor phase. Analytical flow cytometry was used to check the purity and quantity of each magnetically sorted T cell population. Genomic DNA was isolated from each sorted fraction and quantified by UV absorbance on a Nanodrop 2000c.

This sequence uses TRBV4-2 and TRBJ2-2; the D gene assignment is ambiguous. The sample comprised naive CD4+ T cells from PBMCs. The label giving this sample's cell subset or site can be read as: CD45RA+ positively selected. The TCR sequence derives from a man aged 18 to 30 in good health. Some clones in this sample may be carry-over from other donors' samples. The DNA sequence is given as TGTGCCAGCAGCCAAGAAGTTGGCGCGAACACCGGGGAGCTGTTTTTT. Translated, this gives CASSQEVGANTGELFF.